These 16 T cell receptor beta chains originate from one sample sequenced in a study of T cell repertoires in cytomegalovirus infection. These receptors have no identified antigens. Each CDR3 protein gets one entry after TCRdb re-called the reads with MiXCR. The top ten hold about 14% of the sample, which has about 920,000 distinct CDR3 sequences, roughly 30% seen once. The starting material was cultured CD8+ T cells from PBMCs, obtained from culture after CMV antigen stimulation. These receptors were obtained from a human donor in good health (CMV status not recorded). Some clones in this sample may be carry-over from other donors' samples.

The chain couples TRBV24-1 to TRBJ1-5, with unresolved D. Germline values: CDR1 KGHDR, CDR2 SFDVKD. This CDR3 is built from 14 residues. The V and J ends lost 5 bases and 7 bases respectively, with 14 bases between them. CDR3: CATSGGRPGQPQHF. The CDR3 bases are TGTGCCACCAGTGGTGGACGACCGGGACAGCCCCAGCATTTT.

The chain carries TRBV6-1 and TRBJ2-2, with D unresolved. The CDR3 totals 13 residues. V was clipped by 10 bases and J by 3 bases, with 12 bases between them. Per the germline V gene, CDR1 is MNHNS and CDR2 is SASEGT. The CDR3 nucleotides read TGTGCCACCCCCTACTCTCACACCGGGGAGCTGTTTTTT. The encoded protein is CATPYSHTGELFF.

The chain couples TRBV12-3 or TRBV12-4 to TRBJ2-1; 9 bases align to TRBD2. The ends lost 8 bases at V and 6 bases at J; junction bases unmatched: 8. The CDR3 has 14 amino acids. This chain's CDR3 is CASPRGGAFNEQFF. In DNA, the CDR3 is TGTGCCAGCCCCCGCGGGGGGGCCTTCAATGAGCAGTTCTTC.

The table lists this clonotype with a few counts. The genes are TRBV5-1 and TRBJ2-5; TRBD2 aligns across 11 bases. Trimming cost V 4 bases and J 5 bases; bases outside gene matches: 10. Germline V lookup: CDR1 SGHRS, CDR2 YFSETQ. This CDR3 is 16 amino acids long. CDR3 protein: CASSPGTSGTGETQYF. Here the CDR3 DNA reads TGCGCCAGCAGCCCTGGGACTAGCGGAACGGGGGAGACCCAGTACTTC.

The J gene is TRBJ2-1, the V gene TRBV19; a weak D match, TRBD1 (6 bases). Trimming removed 1 base from V and 12 bases from J, with 16 bases in between. This CDR3 is 14 amino acids long. The germline gives CDR1 LNHDA, CDR2 SQIVND (reference sequence). The CDR3, as DNA: TGTGCCAGTAGTATAGGGCCTTATCCAGGGGTGCAGTTCTTC. It encodes CASSIGPYPGVQFF.

The rearrangement links TRBV28 to TRBJ2-1, with a weak D call TRBD1 (5 bases). The CDR3 contains 15 residues. With 3 bases removed from V and 3 bases from J, the gap between germline ends came to 12 bases. Germline V lookup: CDR1 MDHEN, CDR2 SYDVKM. DNA for the CDR3: TGTGCCAGCAGTTTCCTGATAGGGGTCTACAATGAGCAGTTCTTC. Translated, it gives CASSFLIGVYNEQFF. Variable domain in full (rest from reference TRBV28 and TRBJ2-1): DVKVTQSSRYLVKRTGEKVFLECVQDMDHENMFWYRQDPGLGLRLIYFSYDVKMKEKGDIPEGYSVSREKKERFSLILESASTNQTSMYLCASSFLIGVYNEQFFGPGTRLTVL.

This chain connects TRBV28 to TRBJ2-7; the D gene is possibly TRBD2 (6 bases). CDR1 and CDR2 from the germline V gene are MDHEN and SYDVKM. The ends were cut back, 5 bases at V and 3 bases at J, with 17 bases in the middle. This CDR3 has 15 amino acids. This CDR3 is CASSLSGLGIYEQYV. Here the CDR3 DNA reads TGTGCCAGCAGTCTAAGCGGGTTAGGGATCTACGAGCAGTACGTC.

The V call is TRBV9, the J call TRBJ1-2; 7 bases are shared with TRBD1. V trimming: 0 bases; J trimming: 2 bases; junction bases outside the gene matches: 4. There are 15 residues in the CDR3. CDR1 SGDLS and CDR2 YYNGEE come from the germline V gene. The CDR3 region is CASSVGDSINYGYTF. CDR3 DNA sequence: TGTGCCAGCAGCGTAGGGGACAGTATAAACTATGGCTACACCTTC.

This clonotype was recorded many times. An end of the junction does not agree with germline; a read error may underlie this. The chain couples TRBV7-7 to TRBJ1-4; D not resolved. The germline V gene has CDR1 SSHAT and CDR2 FNYEAQ (reference sequence). This CDR3 has 15 amino acids. CDR3 nucleotide sequence: TGTGCTAGCAGCCTCGGACGGGGTCGAGACGAAAAACTGTTTTTT. Its translation is CASSLGRGRDEKLFF. The full variable domain, completed using reference TRBV7-7 and TRBJ1-4, is GAGVSQSPRYKVTKRGQDVTLRCDPISSHATLYWYQQALGQGPEFLTYFNYEAQPDKSGLPSDRFSAERPEGSISTLTIQRTEQRDSAMYRCASSLGRGRDEKLFFGSGTQLSVL.

In regard to this clonotype: One junction end disagrees with the germline gene, perhaps due to a read error. This chain uses TRBV27 with TRBJ2-1, with D possibly TRBD2 on 5 matching bases. CDR3 length: 14 amino acids. Germline values: CDR1 MNHEY, CDR2 SMNVEV (reference sequence). The CDR3 region is CANSFGVPYNEQFF. The CDR3, as DNA: TGTGCCAACAGTTTCGGGGTCCCCTACAATGAGCAGTTCTTC.

CDR3 sequence (DNA): TGTGCCAGCAGTTACTCGACCGGACTCATAAGGCAGGGGCTCTATGGCTACACCTTC. Translating it yields CASSYSTGLIRQGLYGYTF. The chain is built from TRBV6-5 and TRBJ1-2, with TRBD1 as a possible D gene (6 bases). The CDR3 is made up of 19 amino acids. CDR1 MNHEY and CDR2 SVGAGI come from the germline V gene. With 0 bases removed from V and 4 bases from J, the gap between germline ends came to 24 bases.

The chain recombines TRBV25-1 with TRBJ1-1; D might be TRBD1 (5 bases). CDR3 length: 13 amino acids. The germline V and J ends were trimmed by 0 bases and 7 bases, with 9 bases remaining between them. The germline V gene has CDR1 MGHDK and CDR2 SYGVNS. The CDR3: CASSEYRQGEAFF. The CDR3 DNA sequence: TGTGCCAGCAGTGAATATCGGCAGGGTGAAGCTTTCTTT. Full variable domain (rest looked up from reference TRBV25-1 and TRBJ1-1): EADIYQTPRYLVIGTGKKITLECSQTMGHDKMYWYQQDPGMELHLIHYSYGVNSTEKGDLSSESTVSRIRTEHFPLTLESARPSHTSQYLCASSEYRQGEAFFGQGTRLTVV.

The chain employs TRBV11-3 and TRBJ1-3; D is perhaps TRBD1 (6 bases). Germline CDR1 is SGHNT and CDR2 is YENEEA. The CDR3 runs to 16 residues. Trimming stripped 0 bases from V and 8 bases from J, with 17 bases between. CDR3 nucleotides: TGTGCCAGCAGCTTAGATCAAGAGGAGGGGGTACACACCATATATTTT. Its translation is CASSLDQEEGVHTIYF.

This clonotype was seen only a few times. The V gene is TRBV7-9, the J gene TRBJ1-5; TRBD1 aligns across 9 bases. Germline V lookup: CDR1 SEHNR, CDR2 FQNEAQ (reference sequence). The V and J ends lost 1 base and 7 bases, in that order; junction bases with no gene match: 2. CDR3 length equals 14 residues. The CDR3 DNA is TGTGCCAGCAGCTTAGAGGGACAGGGCCAGCCCCAGCATTTT. This codes for CASSLEGQGQPQHF.

At least ten counts were recorded for this clonotype. This chain joins TRBV12-3 or TRBV12-4 and TRBJ2-1, with 10 bases lining up with TRBD1. The CDR3 sequence is 15 residues long. V shed 5 bases and J 6 bases; nucleotides not matched to a gene: 7. The CDR3 here is CASSPPGQGFNEQFF. In DNA, the CDR3 is TGTGCCAGCAGTCCTCCGGGACAGGGGTTCAATGAGCAGTTCTTC.

V and J are TRBV3-1 and TRBJ1-2; the D is unclear. This CDR3 has 14 amino acids. With 4 bases removed from V and 4 bases from J, the gap between germline ends came to 13 bases. Germline lookup yields CDR1 LGHDT and CDR2 YNNKEL (reference sequence). The CDR3 region is CASSPRVRGYGYTF. For the CDR3, the DNA is TGTGCCAGCAGCCCTCGAGTGAGAGGCTATGGCTACACCTTC.